Shown below are 5 T cell receptor beta chains from a single sample sequenced in a study of tumor-infiltrating lymphocytes in primary liver carcinoma. Reverse transcription of 450 to 500 ng total RNA with a constant-region primer produced TCR beta cDNA. Three nested multiplex PCR rounds, a slightly modified ARM-PCR method, built the TCR beta libraries. The study ran its first two PCR rounds for approximately 10 cycles each, using TRBV1-TRBV30 forward primers and a C-beta reverse primer. TCRdb passed the multiplex PCR reads through MiXCR, listing each CDR3 protein once. This sample has 300,000 to 400,000 distinct CDR3 sequences, with 65% found just once. Alongside blood RNA obtained from unsorted whole blood, germline DNA was also extracted. The sequenced sample was peripheral blood. These receptors came from a man in his forties with primary liver carcinoma and hepatitis B virus infection.

About this clonotype itself: A read error may be the cause here, since a much bigger clone is one base away. The gene calls are TRBV12-3 or TRBV12-4 and TRBJ1-4, with 7 bases matching TRBD1. V gave up 7 bases and J gave up 4 bases; unmatched junction bases: 9. The CDR3 is 15 amino acids. As DNA, the CDR3 is TGTGCCAGCATGGGATCGGACAGGTTTAATGAAAAACTGTTTTTT. Protein product: CASMGSDRFNEKLFF.

In its sample, this clonotype was seen many times. The chain recombines TRBV6-5 with TRBJ1-1; D perhaps matches TRBD1 (5 bases). The CDR3 sequence is 12 residues long. Germline CDR1 and CDR2: MNHEY and SVGAGI. Trimming pared 5 bases from V and 7 bases from J, leaving 11 bases between. CDR3 protein: CASSQSGGEAFF. For the CDR3, the DNA is TGTGCCAGCAGTCAATCCGGGGGTGAAGCTTTCTTT.

About this clonotype: A much larger clone differs from this one at a single base, so this may be a read error. The chain recombines TRBV6-5 with TRBJ2-1, with D tentatively TRBD1 (6 bases). This CDR3 has 14 amino acids. In germline, CDR1 is MNHEY, CDR2 SVGAGI. The CDR3 region is CASRTGTSYNGQFF. The CDR3 DNA follows: TGTGCCAGCAGAACAGGGACCAGCTACAATGGGCAGTTCTTC.

Concerning this clonotype: One junction end disagrees with the germline gene, perhaps due to a read error. This sequence joins TRBV11-2 and TRBJ2-1; D is unresolved. The CDR3 contains 15 residues. The V gene's germline CDR1 is SGHAT and CDR2 FQNNGV. In DNA form, the CDR3 reads TGTGCCAGCCGCTTAGATCAGGTACTGAGACAAGAGCAGTTCTTC. The encoded protein is CASRLDQVLRQEQFF.

Notes on this clonotype: One end of the junction fails to match germline, which may point to a read error. The V call is TRBV29-1, the J call TRBJ1-4; D gene ambiguous. This CDR3 comprises 10 residues. CDR1 and CDR2 (germline): SQVTM, ANQGSEA. CDR3 protein: CSGYYEKLLF. As DNA, the CDR3 is TGTAGCGGTTACTATGAAAAACTGCTTTTT.